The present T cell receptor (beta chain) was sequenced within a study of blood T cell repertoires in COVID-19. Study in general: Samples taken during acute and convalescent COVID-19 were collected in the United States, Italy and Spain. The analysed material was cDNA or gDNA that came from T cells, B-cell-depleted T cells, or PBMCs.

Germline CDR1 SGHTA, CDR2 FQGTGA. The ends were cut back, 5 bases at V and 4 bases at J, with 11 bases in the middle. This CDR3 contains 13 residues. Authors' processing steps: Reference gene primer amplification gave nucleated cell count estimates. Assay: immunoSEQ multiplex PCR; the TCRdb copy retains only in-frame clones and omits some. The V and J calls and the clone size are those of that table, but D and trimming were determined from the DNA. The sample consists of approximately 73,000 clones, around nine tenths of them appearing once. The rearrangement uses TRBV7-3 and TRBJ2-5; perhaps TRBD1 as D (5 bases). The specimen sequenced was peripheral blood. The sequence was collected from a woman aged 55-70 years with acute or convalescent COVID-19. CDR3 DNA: TGTGCCAGCAGCCCCAGGGTAGGAGAGACCCAGTACTTC. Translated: CASSPRVGETQYF.